This T cell receptor beta chain comes out of a study of blood T cell repertoires in COVID-19. The wider study: Samples of COVID-19 (acute and convalescent) were obtained from the United States, Italy and Spain.

The V gene's germline CDR1 is LNHDA and CDR2 SQIVND (reference sequence). The V and J ends lost 5 bases and 4 bases, in that order; junction bases with no gene match: 8. This CDR3 region has 16 residues. The protocol was immunoSEQ multiplex PCR, while the TCRdb copy is restricted to in-frame clones and leaves out a portion. Of 55,000 to 85,000 clones in the sample, more than 60% are singletons; the top ten hold approximately 20%. The TCR was taken from a man between 60 and 75 years old with acute or convalescent COVID-19. The gene calls are TRBV19 and TRBJ2-2, with 9 bases aligning to TRBD2. The sequenced sample was peripheral blood. The CDR3: CASSVPGLASTGELFF. CDR3 sequence (DNA): TGTGCCAGTAGTGTCCCGGGACTAGCTAGCACCGGGGAGCTGTTTTTT.